This entry concerns a single T cell receptor beta chain. Its antigen remains unknown. This record comes from a study of CD8+ T cells in alopecia areata. Overall study findings and caveats: Possibly as an HLA-related effect, TCR sharing across patients appeared less clear than in mice. Among the 100 top clones, expanded CD8+ clones, like scalp clonality, were significantly decreased by tofacitinib.

The treatment is: oral pan-JAK inhibitor, 5-10 mg twice daily. With V trimmed by 2 bases and J by 2 bases, 6 bases remained unmatched. Per germline, CDR1 KGHSH and CDR2 LQKENI. The CDR3 sequence is 15 residues long. Extraction and reverse transcription of RNA yielded cDNA as the sequencing template. Using immunoSEQ multiplex PCR, the repertoire was profiled, and TCRdb retains in-frame clones only, with some absent. The table includes approximately 100,000 clones, 55% to 70% detected once. The specimen comprised CD8+ T cells sorted from blood, sampled at approximately week 55, from a patient treated with tofacitinib. The sequence was collected from a human donor with alopecia areata. The rearrangement joins TRBV18 to TRBJ2-7, with 7 bases identical to TRBD1. The CDR3 here is CASSPKDRPPYEQYF. As DNA, the CDR3 is TGTGCCAGCTCACCAAAGGACAGGCCTCCCTACGAGCAGTACTTC.